Described below is a single T cell receptor (beta chain) sequence and its context. This clonotype registers as medium-sized (0.01 to 0.1%) within its sample. There is no known antigen for this receptor. One base away there is no much larger clone; base qualities are not given. This beta chain turned up in a library designed for alpha chains; as an off-target read, its abundance says little. The data are from a study of spatial heterogeneity in lung cancer (dated by TCRdb to the late 2010s). Background for the entire study: More beta-chain than alpha-chain transcripts were consistently detected, likely reflecting higher beta-chain transcript abundance. In the raw uncorrected reads, each unique combination of TCR and UMI appeared on average more than ten times. TCR alpha and beta repertoires were quantitatively compared across multiple tumor regions, matched nontumor lung and blood in non-small cell lung cancer. TCR repertoire features were related to nonsynonymous mutation counts determined by whole-exome sequencing of tumor tissue. Both alpha and beta chains were TCR-sequenced in samples taken at surgery, namely 220 tumor regions, around 64 matched nontumor lung samples and approximately 58 PBMC samples. The paper as a whole reports these results and caveats: Additional single-cell paired TCR alpha and beta sequencing was considered necessary to confirm, at a functional level, the hypothesis that regional TCRs recognize regional mutations.

The time point label for this specimen denotes: sample taken at primary tumor resection. TCR sequencing used whole RNA extracted from tumor and nontumor lung tissue, or from cryopreserved PBMC samples, without cell sorting. Samples were obtained from approximately 77 patients with early-stage, untreated non-small cell lung cancer from the lung TRACERx cohort. Only patients for whom sufficient RNA was available from at least two tumor regions were selected for TCR sequencing. Tumor and adjacent nontumor lung specimens were reviewed by a lung pathologist before selection. Receptor amplification or capture employed 5' RACE. TCRdb names NextSeq 500 as the instrument used. The TCR library protocol attached a unique molecular identifier to each TCR cDNA molecule to allow correction of PCR and sequencing errors. The paper's processing steps were these. TCR identification, UMI-based error correction and CDR3 extraction were all carried out with Decombinator tools. TCRs above a frequency of 2 per 1,000, corresponding to the top 1% of the tumor frequency distribution, were defined as expanded. Each repertoire was subsampled 100 times to 5,000 TCRs, after which Renyi diversity was computed with the R vegan package. CDR3 similarity networks were constructed using string-kernel similarity of amino acid triplets, with links drawn between CDR3s whose pairwise similarity was above 0.82. Using fastp at Q25 and MiXCR, TCRdb reprocessed the public reads and kept productive beta chains. One record per CDR3 amino acid sequence lists the most common genes and DNA. The V and J calls come from TCRdb's annotation, not from the publication. For this sample there are about 10,000 distinct CDR3 sequences; roughly 4% appear just once. Approximately 7.5% of the sample lies in the top ten.

Measured from the cysteine to the phenylalanine, the CDR3 is 16 residues long. Solely the CDR3 DNA is kept, with 48 bases framed from the first base. CDR1 DFQATT and CDR2 SNEGSKA are derived from the germline V gene (reference sequence). The trim is 0 bases for V and 5 bases for J, with a gap of 16 bases between the germline ends. Sample: normal lung tissue next to the tumor, taken at surgery. The chain employs TRBV20-1 and TRBJ2-2; TRBD2 could be the D gene, as 6 bases match. This TCR was recovered from a male donor with early-stage non-small cell lung cancer. This receptor carries the CDR3 CSARDQGTSPTGELFF. The nucleotide sequence reads as follows: TGCAGTGCTAGAGACCAAGGGACTTCCCCTACCGGGGAGCTGTTTTTT.